A selection of T cell receptor beta chains follows, all from one sample in a study of early T cells in non-severe SARS-CoV-2 infection. MiXCR was run by TCRdb on the 5' RACE reads, yielding one entry per CDR3 protein. Altogether about 110,000 distinct CDR3 sequences are present, around 10% being singletons, with the ten largest covering around 2.9%. Material: whole blood. The source of these receptors is an adult who was a healthcare worker with PCR-confirmed SARS-CoV-2 infection or an uninfected control (not recorded which). CDR3s include the opening cysteine and the closing phenylalanine or tryptophan. Size is stated for part of the rows, as once, few or many counts, or as a class when the clone is expanded.

v_gene: TRBV7-6; abundance: NA; CDR3aa: CASSLTGSSYNEQFF
v_gene: TRBV28; abundance: many; CDR3aa: CASSFQGFPTNEKLFF
v_gene: TRBV6-2/TRBV6-3; abundance: few; CDR3aa: CASRGQSSYNEQFF
v_gene: TRBV28; abundance: few; CDR3aa: CATSPRLGGAYEQYF
v_gene: TRBV28; abundance: NA; CDR3aa: CASSLLILTGGAGETQYF
v_gene: TRBV2; abundance: many; CDR3aa: CAIPLTANTEAFF
v_gene: TRBV29-1; abundance: once; CDR3aa: CSLGDTDTQYF
v_gene: TRBV25-1; abundance: many; CDR3aa: CASSPHGGRADYGYTF
v_gene: TRBV4-2; abundance: NA; CDR3aa: CASSQEASGSVWETQYF
v_gene: TRBV5-1; abundance: many; CDR3aa: CASSLGGLADRNEQFF
v_gene: TRBV5-1; abundance: NA; CDR3aa: CASSSGLAGALGGEQFF
v_gene: TRBV29-1; abundance: few; CDR3aa: CSVERQGPTEAFF
v_gene: TRBV14; abundance: NA; CDR3aa: CASSRRPTQAINEQFF
v_gene: TRBV29-1; abundance: NA; CDR3aa: CSVDRVEEDTEAFF
v_gene: TRBV3-1; abundance: NA; CDR3aa: CASSQDTEVDTQYF
v_gene: TRBV3-1; abundance: NA; CDR3aa: CASSQVSPVEAFF
v_gene: TRBV29-1; abundance: many; CDR3aa: CSVAQGSNIQYF
v_gene: TRBV25-1; abundance: many; CDR3aa: CASSDLGGYEQYF
v_gene: TRBV19; abundance: NA; CDR3aa: CASSKYRDFVGYTF
v_gene: TRBV2; abundance: many; CDR3aa: CASRGTGSGETQYF
v_gene: TRBV11-2; abundance: many; CDR3aa: CASRLGETQYF
v_gene: TRBV27; abundance: NA; CDR3aa: CASSLVGNSGGANGGQETQYF
v_gene: TRBV19; abundance: many; CDR3aa: CASSMAGTVGEKLFF
v_gene: TRBV21-1; abundance: few; CDR3aa: CASSKAAGGEAFF
v_gene: TRBV3-1; abundance: few; CDR3aa: CASSPTAQSYEQYF
v_gene: TRBV11-2; abundance: NA; CDR3aa: CASSLGWGARTNSPLHF
v_gene: TRBV6-2/TRBV6-3; abundance: few; CDR3aa: CASRKETDNSPLHF